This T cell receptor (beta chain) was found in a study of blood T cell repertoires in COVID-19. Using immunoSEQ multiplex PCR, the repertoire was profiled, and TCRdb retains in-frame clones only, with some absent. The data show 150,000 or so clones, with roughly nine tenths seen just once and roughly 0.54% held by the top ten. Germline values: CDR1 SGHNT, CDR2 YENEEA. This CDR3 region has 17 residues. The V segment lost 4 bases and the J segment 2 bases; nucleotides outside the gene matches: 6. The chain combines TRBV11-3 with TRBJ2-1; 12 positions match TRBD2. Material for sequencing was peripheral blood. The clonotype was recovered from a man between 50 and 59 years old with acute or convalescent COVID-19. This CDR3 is CASSSRLAGDPYNEQFF. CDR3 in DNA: TGTGCCAGCAGCTCGCGACTAGCGGGAGATCCCTACAATGAGCAGTTCTTC.